Presented here are 17 T cell receptor beta chains from one specimen sequenced in a study of cytomegalovirus exposure and HLA in healthy donors. Amplification used 60 Vbeta primers and 13 Jbeta primers. The table came from immunoSEQ multiplex PCR; TCRdb's copy has only in-frame clones and leaves some out. Counted here are 150,000 to 200,000 clones, 65% to 80% occurring once; the ten biggest clones make up 1.6%. The source material was PBMCs. These receptors originate from a woman aged 25 to 45 in good health and CMV-seronegative.

This sequence joins TRBV29-1 and TRBJ1-1, with D perhaps TRBD1 (6 bases). Deletions cut 3 bases from V and 0 bases from J, with 8 bases between. Germline CDR1 SQVTM, CDR2 ANQGSEA. CDR3 length: 13 amino acids. The DNA for the CDR3 is TGCAGCGTTGAGGGGGCAATGAACACTGAAGCTTTCTTT. As protein: CSVEGAMNTEAFF.

J is TRBJ2-7 and V is TRBV4-2, with a tentative D call TRBD2 (6 bases). This CDR3 spans 16 amino acids. Germline V gene sequence: CDR1 LGHNA, CDR2 YNFKEQ. Trimming pared 2 bases from V and 3 bases from J, leaving 17 bases between. In DNA, the CDR3 is TGTGCCAGCAGCCAACCCACCCTGCGGACTAACTACGAGCAGTACTTC. Its protein is CASSQPTLRTNYEQYF.

The V gene is TRBV27, the J gene TRBJ2-7, with TRBD1 matching 10 bases. Germline trimming cut 3 bases from V and 1 base from J; bases unmatched to any gene: 3. Germline V gene lookup returns CDR1 MNHEY and CDR2 SMNVEV (reference sequence). The CDR3 contains 15 residues. Here the CDR3 reads CASSLMGQGSYEQYF. The DNA of the CDR3 is TGTGCCAGCAGTTTGATGGGACAGGGGTCCTACGAGCAGTACTTC.

The rearrangement joins TRBV2 to TRBJ2-5; 8 nucleotides agree with TRBD1. Losses at the gene ends were 4 bases for V and 5 bases for J; bases not matched to a gene: 3. This CDR3 spans 13 amino acids. Per the germline V gene, CDR1 is SNHLY and CDR2 is FYNNEI. The CDR3, as DNA: TGTGCCAGCAGTGGCAACAGGGGGGAGACCCAGTACTTC. Translating gives CASSGNRGETQYF.

The rearrangement links TRBV2 to TRBJ2-1; 8 bases align to TRBD2. This CDR3 is built from 14 residues. The junction had 12 bases not matched to a gene; V was cut back by 11 bases and J by 6 bases. CDR1 and CDR2 from the germline V gene are SNHLY and FYNNEI. CDR3 bases: TGTGCCTCCCGGGGACTAGTGGACTTCAATGAGCAGTTCTTC. This translates into CASRGLVDFNEQFF.

The chain employs TRBV30 and TRBJ2-7, with D perhaps matching TRBD1 (5 bases). Germline V gene data show CDR1 as GTSNPN and CDR2 as SVGIG (reference sequence). The length of the CDR3 is 13 residues. V was pared by 0 bases and J by 3 bases, with 9 bases between. DNA for the CDR3: TGTGCCTGGAGTGTAGACAGATACTACGAGCAGTACTTC. As protein: CAWSVDRYYEQYF.

The gene calls are TRBV2 and TRBJ2-1, with TRBD2 matching over 14 bases. The germline V gene encodes CDR1 SNHLY and CDR2 FYNNEI. Losses at the gene ends were 5 bases for V and 8 bases for J; bases not matched to a gene: 5. The CDR3 covers 15 residues. The CDR3 here is CASSKLTSGRDEQFF. The CDR3 DNA follows: TGTGCCAGCAGTAAACTGACTAGCGGGAGGGATGAGCAGTTCTTC.

This rearrangement joins TRBV27 to TRBJ2-1, with 7 bases aligning to TRBD2. The CDR3 extends over 13 amino acids. From germline, CDR1 is MNHEY and CDR2 SMNVEV (reference sequence). With 3 bases clipped from V and 8 bases from J, the junction kept 4 bases outside the gene matches. For the CDR3, the DNA is TGTGCCAGCAGTTTGGCGGGGGTCGATGAGCAGTTCTTC. Translated, it gives CASSLAGVDEQFF.

V is TRBV9 and J is TRBJ1-4, with D possibly being TRBD1 (6 bases). This CDR3 region has 17 residues. Germline assignment: CDR1 SGDLS and CDR2 YYNGEE. The V gene lost 4 bases and the J gene lost 5 bases, with 21 bases spanning the gap. Here the CDR3 DNA reads TGTGCCAGCAGCCCGGGACAAGGCTTTCCCTTCAATGAAAAACTGTTTTTT. It codes for CASSPGQGFPFNEKLFF.

A few counts support this clone. The V gene is TRBV5-1, the J gene TRBJ2-6, with 9 nucleotides matching TRBD2. The CDR3 is 18 residues long. The germline CDR1 and CDR2 sequences are SGHRS and YFSETQ. V shed 0 bases and J 1 base; nucleotides not matched to a gene: 5. The CDR3 nucleotides read TGCGCCAGCAGCTTGGGTAGCGGGAGTGCGTCTGGGGCCAACGTCCTGACTTTC. The encoded protein is CASSLGSGSASGANVLTF.

The chain is built from TRBV29-1 and TRBJ2-7; the match to TRBD1 covers 7 bases. J lost 5 bases, V lost 5 bases, and 3 bases had no gene match. This CDR3 is built from 11 residues. Germline assignment: CDR1 SQVTM and CDR2 ANQGSEA. CDR3 nucleotides: TGCAGCGTTCGGACAGGCGACGAGCAGTACTTC. Protein product: CSVRTGDEQYF.

The chain links TRBV6-1 to TRBJ2-7, with D uncertain. The CDR3 covers 12 residues. V was clipped by 5 bases and J by 1 base, with 6 bases between them. Germline V lookup: CDR1 MNHNS, CDR2 SASEGT. CDR3 bases: TGTGCCAGCAGTTTCCTTTCCTACGAGCAGTACTTC. Translating gives CASSFLSYEQYF.

The chain recombines TRBV11-2 with TRBJ1-4; D is perhaps TRBD1 (5 bases). V lost 1 base and J lost 10, with 13 bases in between. CDR1 SGHAT and CDR2 FQNNGV come from the germline V gene. The CDR3 contains 14 residues. As DNA, the CDR3 is TGTGCCAGCAGCTTAGCCAGGGCCGATGTAAAACTGTTTTTT. Translating gives CASSLARADVKLFF.

The chain carries TRBV5-4 and TRBJ2-3, with TRBD2 as a possible D gene (6 bases). V shed 2 bases and J shed 0 bases, with 10 bases lying between them. The CDR3 extends over 15 amino acids. The germline V gene encodes CDR1 SGHNT and CDR2 YYREEE (reference sequence). The CDR3 sequence is CASSLPGSSTDTQYF. The CDR3 nucleotides read TGTGCCAGCAGCTTACCCGGGAGTAGCACAGATACGCAGTATTTT.

The rearrangement joins TRBV7-6 to TRBJ1-5; 7 bases align to TRBD1. The CDR3 spans 16 residues. Unmatched junction bases numbered 10, after V lost 7 bases and J lost 1 base. Germline V gene data show CDR1 as SGHVS and CDR2 as FNYEAQ. The CDR3 coding sequence is TGTGCCAGCACCAAGAGAACAGGGGAAAGCAATCAGCCCCAGCATTTT. As protein: CASTKRTGESNQPQHF.

In this sample, this clone turned up a few times. V usage is TRBV27 and J usage is TRBJ1-1; D is undetermined. The germline V gene has CDR1 MNHEY and CDR2 SMNVEV (reference sequence). The CDR3 length is 15 residues. Trimming removed 5 bases at V and 5 bases at J, with 18 bases between. Here the CDR3 DNA reads TGTGCCAGCAGTCCTTCAGCGCTCGAGGGAACTGAAGCTTTCTTT. Its protein is CASSPSALEGTEAFF.

This clone was seen a handful of times. V is TRBV4-1 and J is TRBJ2-5; a weak D match, TRBD2 (5 bases). The CDR3 has 17 residues. V lost 0 bases to trimming and J lost 6 bases, with 20 bases between them. Germline CDR1 and CDR2: MGHRA and YSYEKL. The CDR3, as DNA: TGCGCCAGCAGCCAAGAGGAGTCGGCACTAGGGTGGAAGACCCAGTACTTC. Translated, it gives CASSQEESALGWKTQYF.